Listed here are 27 T cell receptor beta chains from one sample, sequenced in a study of T-cell reconstitution after alpha-beta-depleted transplantation in children. Molecular barcoding with unique molecular identifiers was used for the TCRbeta library. TCRdb passed the PCR reads through MiXCR, listing each CDR3 protein once. The sample carries hundreds of thousands of distinct CDR3 sequences, 10% to 15% recorded once. The specimen comprised PBMCs, mostly from graft donor cells, sampled 360 days after TCRalphabeta/CD19-depleted stem cell transplant. All receptors derive from a male patient aged 10-17 years who had a stem cell transplant for acute myeloid leukemia, so the T cells may come from the graft donor.

This clonotype was recorded a few times. The V and J genes are TRBV6-5 and TRBJ2-1; 7 bases map to TRBD1. The CDR3 runs to 14 residues. The germline CDR1 and CDR2 sequences are MNHEY and SVGAGI. The junction had 1 base not matched to a gene; V was cut back by 2 bases and J by 3 bases. This CDR3 reads CASSYRQGYNEQFF. The DNA for the CDR3 is TGTGCCAGCAGTTACCGACAGGGCTACAATGAGCAGTTCTTC.

This clonotype was counted a few times. The J gene is TRBJ2-1, the V gene TRBV6-2 or TRBV6-3, with D maybe TRBD2 (6 bases). The CDR3 is 17 residues long. The V end was cut by 7 bases, the J end by 1 base, with 20 bases between. Germline V lookup: CDR1 MNHEY, CDR2 SVGEGT. The CDR3, as DNA: TGTGCCAGCAACGTCCGGTTTTTTAGCGGTTCCTACAATGAGCAGTTCTTC. This translates into CASNVRFFSGSYNEQFF.

In this sample, this clonotype turned up a few times. The genes are TRBV27 and TRBJ1-3, with D perhaps matching TRBD1 (5 bases). V was trimmed by 6 bases and J by 7 bases, leaving 16 bases between them. Germline CDR1 reads MNHEY; CDR2 reads SMNVEV (reference sequence). There are 14 residues in the CDR3. The CDR3: CASRSYRLPNTIYF. The CDR3 DNA follows: TGTGCCAGCAGATCATACAGGCTCCCGAACACCATATATTTT.

This clonotype was detected many times. This CDR3 reads CATSRALVEDTQYF. In DNA form, the CDR3 reads TGTGCCACCAGCAGAGCCCTAGTCGAGGATACGCAGTATTTT. The chain couples TRBV15 to TRBJ2-3; the D is unclear. This CDR3 contains 14 residues. In germline, CDR1 is LNHNV, CDR2 YYDKDF (reference sequence). The V gene lost 1 base and the J gene lost 6 bases, with 11 bases spanning the gap.

This clonotype was counted between two and nine times. This chain links TRBV18 with TRBJ2-7; D not certain. With 4 bases removed from V and 1 base from J, the gap between germline ends came to 11 bases. CDR1 KGHSH and CDR2 LQKENI come from the germline V gene. The CDR3 consists of 14 residues. CDR3 sequence reads: CASSLAVKSYEQYF. The CDR3 DNA follows: TGTGCCAGCTCACTGGCTGTTAAGTCCTACGAGCAGTACTTC.

As for this clonotype: Possible read error: a much larger clone is one base away. This chain uses TRBV5-1 with TRBJ2-7; 12 bases agree with TRBD1. The V gene's germline CDR1 is SGHRS and CDR2 YFSETQ. This CDR3 region has 17 residues. The CDR3 region is CASSRDRGRRSSYEHYF. As DNA, the CDR3 is TGCGCCAGCTCCCGGGACAGGGGGCGAAGGAGCTCCTACGAGCATTACTTC.

This chain uses TRBV24-1 with TRBJ2-2; D might be TRBD1 (5 bases). CDR3 length equals 15 residues. Per the germline V gene, CDR1 is KGHDR and CDR2 is SFDVKD. Trimming left V 7 bases short and J 7 bases short, with 18 bases between. The CDR3 bases are TGTGCCACCAGCGAAGTTATAGGGGTATTCGGGGAGCTGTTTTTT. Translated: CATSEVIGVFGELFF.

There are many counts of this clonotype. The V call is TRBV7-2, the J call TRBJ2-7, with 10 bases matching TRBD2. With 4 bases clipped from V and 7 bases from J, the junction kept 13 bases outside the gene matches. This CDR3 comprises 16 residues. CDR1 and CDR2 (germline): SGHTA, FQGNSA. In DNA, the CDR3 is TGTGCCAGCAGCTACCCGCCTGCTAGCGGGAGTAAAGAGCAGTACTTC. This translates into CASSYPPASGSKEQYF. Full variable domain (remainder filled in from reference TRBV7-2 and TRBJ2-7): GAGVSQSPSNKVTEKGKDVELRCDPISGHTALYWYRQSLGQGLEFLIYFQGNSAPDKSGLPSDRFSAERTGGSVSTLTIQRTQQEDSAVYLCASSYPPASGSKEQYFGPGTRLTVT.

This clonotype was detected a few times. Its ends do not fully match the called genes, so a read error is possible. The chain recombines TRBV7-2 with TRBJ2-3, with 11 bases aligning to TRBD2. This CDR3 spans 16 amino acids. The V gene's germline CDR1 is SGHTA and CDR2 FQGNSA. CDR3 amino acids: CASTLLAGVWTDTQYF. In nucleotides, the CDR3 is TGTGCCAGCACCTTACTAGCGGGAGTTTGGACAGATACGCAGTATTTT. Full variable domain (missing parts from reference TRBV7-2 and TRBJ2-3): GAGVSQSPSNKVTEKGKDVELRCDPISGHTALYWYRQSLGQGLEFLIYFQGNSAPDKSGLPSDRFSAERTGGSVSTLTIQRTQQEDSAVYLCASTLLAGVWTDTQYFGPGTRLTVL.

V is TRBV6-1 and J is TRBJ1-6; 8 bases agree with TRBD1. The CDR3 is 13 amino acids. CDR1 is MNHNS and CDR2 is SASEGT in the germline V gene. Losses at the gene ends were 8 bases for V and 7 bases for J; bases not matched to a gene: 4. The CDR3 sequence: CASRQGRNSPLHF. The CDR3 DNA is TGTGCCAGCCGACAGGGGCGGAATTCACCCCTCCACTTT.

This CDR3 reads CASSGREAFF. The CDR3 DNA reads TGTGCCAGCAGCGGCCGTGAAGCTTTCTTT. This chain links TRBV21-1 with TRBJ1-1. TRBV21-1 is a listed pseudogene. This CDR3 contains 10 residues.

This clonotype was counted many times. The chain recombines TRBV6-2 or TRBV6-3 with TRBJ2-7; 10 bases fit TRBD1. Unmatched junction bases numbered 6, after V lost 6 bases and J lost 4 bases. This CDR3 contains 14 residues. From germline, CDR1 is MNHEY and CDR2 SVGEGT. The CDR3 DNA sequence: TGTGCCAGCAGCTCGGGACAGGGGTTGTACGAGCAGTACTTC. As protein: CASSSGQGLYEQYF.

In this sample, this clonotype turned up a few times. This sequence joins TRBV12-3 or TRBV12-4 and TRBJ2-3, with 7 bases identical to TRBD1. CDR3 length: 16 residues. Unmatched junction bases numbered 9, after V lost 3 bases and J lost 3 bases. For the CDR3, the DNA is TGTGCCAGCAGTTTGGTGACAGGGCCAGGGACAGATACGCAGTATTTT. Protein sequence: CASSLVTGPGTDTQYF.

This clonotype was counted at least ten times. The CDR3 spells CASSLAGARDTQYF. DNA of the CDR3: TGCGCCAGCAGCTTGGCCGGGGCAAGAGATACGCAGTATTTT. The chain employs TRBV5-1 and TRBJ2-3; the D call may be TRBD1 or TRBD2 (5 bases each). CDR1 is SGHRS, CDR2 YFSETQ, per germline. Trimming took off 0 bases at V and 5 bases at J, with 10 bases between the two ends. This CDR3 has 14 residues.

This clonotype showed up just a few times. The genes are TRBV7-3 and TRBJ1-5; D not certain. Germline loops: CDR1 SGHTA, CDR2 FQGTGA. Trimming stripped 5 bases from V and 0 bases from J, with 5 bases between. The CDR3 is 13 residues long. The DNA of the CDR3 is TGTGCCAGCAGCCAAGATAGCAATCAGCCCCAGCATTTT. This translates into CASSQDSNQPQHF.

The CDR3 DNA is TGTGCCAGCAGCATACATACAGGGGTTTCCTACGAGCAGTACTTC. Translated: CASSIHTGVSYEQYF. The chain couples TRBV7-6 to TRBJ2-7; 7 bases map to TRBD1. Germline trimming cut 5 bases from V and 1 base from J; bases unmatched to any gene: 8. The CDR3 covers 15 residues. Germline V gene sequence: CDR1 SGHVS, CDR2 FNYEAQ. Supplemented by reference TRBV7-6 and TRBJ2-7, the full variable domain reads GAGVSQSPRYKVTKRGQDVALRCDPISGHVSLYWYRQALGQGPEFLTYFNYEAQQDKSGLPNDRFSAERPEGSISTLTIQRTEQRDSAMYRCASSIHTGVSYEQYFGPGTRLTVT.

This clonotype was detected only a few times. The chain joins TRBV4-3 to TRBJ1-6; 11 positions match TRBD1. The CDR3 runs to 15 residues. In germline, CDR1 is LGHNA, CDR2 YSLEER. V shed 1 base, J shed 9 bases, and the junction held 2 bases outside the gene matches. The CDR3 DNA reads TGCGCCAGCAGCCAAGGGACAGGGGGCATTTCACCCCTCCACTTT. Protein sequence: CASSQGTGGISPLHF.

The sample holds a few counts of this clonotype. This chain connects TRBV14 to TRBJ1-6; the match to TRBD1 covers 7 bases. J gave up 7 bases and V 2 bases, and 5 bases lay outside the gene matches. Germline V CDR1 and CDR2: SGHDN, FVKESK. This CDR3 has 15 residues. CDR3 DNA sequence: TGTGCCAGCAGCCAAAACCAGGGGGGCAATTCACCCCTCCACTTT. The encoded protein is CASSQNQGGNSPLHF.

This clonotype was seen ten or more times. A read error may account for a junction end that differs from germline. This sequence joins TRBV7-7 and TRBJ2-3; TRBD2 matches 9 bases. Per germline, CDR1 SSHAT and CDR2 FNYEAQ (reference sequence). CDR3 size: 17 residues. CDR3 DNA sequence: TGTGCTAGCAGCTTAACGGGAGGAGCGGGAGGCGCAGATACGCAGTATTTT. Translation: CASSLTGGAGGADTQYF.

The genes are TRBV3-1 and TRBJ2-1; 9 nucleotides match TRBD2. V was clipped by 0 bases and J by 9 bases; unmatched bases: 6. This CDR3 has 15 residues. Germline V CDR1 and CDR2: LGHDT, YNNKEL (reference sequence). The CDR3 DNA is TGTGCCAGCAGCCAAGATCTCCTAGCGGGGATTGAGCAGTTCTTC. It yields the protein CASSQDLLAGIEQFF.

This clonotype was recorded a few times. The V gene is TRBV10-3, the J gene TRBJ2-3, with unresolved D. V shed 0 bases and J shed 6 bases, with 19 bases lying between them. This CDR3 contains 17 residues. CDR1 ENHRY and CDR2 SYGVKD come from the germline V gene. The CDR3 DNA sequence: TGTGCCATCAGTGAGTCGAGATCGAAGTTAACGGCGGATACGCAGTATTTT. This sequence encodes CAISESRSKLTADTQYF.

V usage is TRBV29-1 and J usage is TRBJ2-3; D assignment may be TRBD1 or TRBD2 (5 bases each). V lost 3 bases, J lost 0 bases, and 10 bases lay in between. This CDR3 region has 14 residues. The germline V gene has CDR1 SQVTM and CDR2 ANQGSEA. This CDR3 is CSVDQWGSTDTQYF. The CDR3 nucleotides read TGCAGCGTTGATCAGTGGGGGAGCACAGATACGCAGTATTTT.

The gene calls are TRBV20-1 and TRBJ1-4, with TRBD1 matching 8 bases. The V segment lost 6 bases and the J segment 1 base; nucleotides outside the gene matches: 10. The germline V gene encodes CDR1 DFQATT and CDR2 SNEGSKA (reference sequence). The CDR3 contains 16 residues. CDR3 nucleotides: TGCAGTGCGGTGGACAGGGAGGAAGTAACTAATGAAAAACTGTTTTTT. Translating it yields CSAVDREEVTNEKLFF.

This clonotype was counted between two and nine times. The rearrangement uses TRBV12-3 or TRBV12-4 and TRBJ2-1; TRBD2 matches 10 bases. V lost 3 bases and J lost 7; bases outside the gene matches: 9. The CDR3 has 16 residues. The CDR3, as DNA: TGTGCCAGCAGTTTTACCCCGGGACTAGCGTCAAATGAGCAGTTCTTC. Protein sequence: CASSFTPGLASNEQFF.

This clonotype was recorded a few times. V gene TRBV30 combines with J gene TRBJ2-1; 8 bases are shared with TRBD2. With V trimmed by 1 base and J by 3 bases, 8 bases remained unmatched. This CDR3 spans 16 amino acids. The V gene's germline CDR1 is GTSNPN and CDR2 SVGIG (reference sequence). The CDR3 DNA reads as TGTGCCTGGAGTGGCCATAGCGGGATTGGCTACAATGAGCAGTTCTTC. As protein: CAWSGHSGIGYNEQFF. The entire variable domain, with the rest obtained from reference TRBV30 and TRBJ2-1, is as follows: SQTIHQWPATLVQPVGSPLSLECTVEGTSNPNLYWYRQAAGRGLQLLFYSVGIGQISSEVPQNLSASRPQDRQFILSSKKLLLSDSGFYLCAWSGHSGIGYNEQFFGPGTRLTVL.

The chain combines TRBV20-1 with TRBJ2-7; D remains unclear. V lost 3 bases, J lost 2 bases, and 11 bases lay in between. Germline CDR1 and CDR2: DFQATT and SNEGSKA (reference sequence). This CDR3 is 13 amino acids long. The DNA for the CDR3 is TGCAGTGCTAGTTCGTCAACGCCCTACGAGCAGTACTTC. Translated: CSASSSTPYEQYF.

This clonotype was observed at least ten times. This chain connects TRBV30 to TRBJ2-1; D is unclear. The CDR3 totals 11 residues. Per the germline V gene, CDR1 is GTSNPN and CDR2 is SVGIG (reference sequence). With 0 bases removed from V and 9 bases from J, the gap between germline ends came to 6 bases. The CDR3 loop reads CAWSVLPEQFF. CDR3 in DNA: TGTGCCTGGAGTGTACTCCCTGAGCAGTTCTTC.